The 9 T cell receptor beta chains presented below share a single source sample, sequenced in a study of T cell repertoires in cytomegalovirus infection. TCRdb passed the reads through MiXCR, listing each CDR3 protein once. The data hold around 310,000 distinct CDR3 sequences, with 25% to 35% observed a single time. Their cognate antigens are unknown. Sequenced here: cultured PBMCs, sampled from culture after CMV antigen stimulation. Receptor source: a human donor in good health (CMV status not recorded). Some clones in this sample may be carry-over from other donors' samples.

There are a few counts of this clonotype. V usage is TRBV7-6 and J usage is TRBJ2-7; possibly TRBD1 or TRBD2 for D (5 bases each). The CDR3 contains 15 residues. V was cut by 5 bases and J by 0 bases, with 14 bases left in between. Germline CDR1 reads SGHVS; CDR2 reads FNYEAQ. CDR3 in amino acids: CASSPIEGTSYEQYF. CDR3 in DNA: TGTGCCAGCAGCCCAATCGAGGGGACCTCCTACGAGCAGTACTTC.

The chain uses TRBV6-5 and TRBJ2-5; the D gene is possibly TRBD2 (5 bases). Between the trimmed V and J ends, which lost 0 bases and 5 bases, there was a span of 7 bases. Germline-derived CDR1 and CDR2 are MNHEY and SVGAGI. There are 13 residues in the CDR3. This chain's CDR3 is CASSYSGVETQYF. As DNA, the CDR3 is TGTGCCAGCAGTTACTCGGGAGTGGAGACCCAGTACTTC.

The V call is TRBV20-1, the J call TRBJ2-1, with a weak D call TRBD2 (6 bases). The CDR3 consists of 12 residues. The germline V gene encodes CDR1 DFQATT and CDR2 SNEGSKA (reference sequence). Trimming removed 7 bases at V and 5 bases at J, with 12 bases between. This CDR3 is CSGGSGDNEQFF. The CDR3 DNA sequence: TGCAGTGGCGGTAGCGGTGACAATGAGCAGTTCTTC.

In this sample, this clonotype turned up many times. The rearrangement uses TRBV7-2 and TRBJ1-2, with D maybe TRBD1 (5 bases). Germline CDR1 and CDR2: SGHTA and FQGNSA. V lost 0 bases and J 4 bases, leaving 12 bases between the germline ends. This CDR3 region has 15 residues. The CDR3 sequence: CASSLAPQGPYGYTF. The CDR3 DNA is TGTGCCAGCAGCTTAGCCCCGCAGGGCCCCTATGGCTACACCTTC.

The rearrangement uses TRBV9 and TRBJ2-7, with 8 bases aligning to TRBD1. The CDR3 totals 15 residues. J was trimmed by 2 bases and V by 0 bases; bases with no gene match: 4. The germline V gene has CDR1 SGDLS and CDR2 YYNGEE. The CDR3 spells CASSVGQGAAYEQYF. The CDR3 bases are TGTGCCAGCAGCGTAGGGCAGGGGGCGGCCTACGAGCAGTACTTC.

The gene calls are TRBV20-1 and TRBJ2-1; 8 nucleotides line up with TRBD2. Per germline, CDR1 DFQATT and CDR2 SNEGSKA (reference sequence). J was trimmed by 6 bases and V by 0 bases; bases with no gene match: 7. The CDR3 spans 15 residues. CDR3 in amino acids: CSARDWSGGLNEQFF. CDR3 sequence (DNA): TGCAGTGCTAGAGATTGGAGCGGGGGACTCAATGAGCAGTTCTTC.

The V and J genes are TRBV7-2 and TRBJ2-4, with 7 nucleotides matching TRBD1. V gave up 3 bases and J gave up 6 bases; unmatched junction bases: 11. CDR1 SGHTA and CDR2 FQGNSA come from the germline V gene. The CDR3 extends over 16 amino acids. As DNA, the CDR3 is TGTGCCAGCAGCTTGACAGGGACGGTTATAGGAAACATTCAGTACTTC. Encoded protein: CASSLTGTVIGNIQYF.

This clonotype was observed a few times. DNA of the CDR3: TGCGCCAGCAGCCAAGGCGTCCCCTTGGCGAGGCAAAAACTGTTTTTT. Translated, it gives CASSQGVPLARQKLFF. The V call is TRBV4-1, the J call TRBJ1-4, with D uncertain. Trimming shortened V by 1 base and J by 9 bases, and 18 bases separated the two germline ends. Germline V lookup: CDR1 MGHRA, CDR2 YSYEKL. The CDR3 consists of 16 residues.

Concerning this clonotype: One end of the junction does not line up with germline, which may come from a read error. The chain uses TRBV19 and TRBJ1-5; no firm D call. Germline-derived CDR1 and CDR2 are LNHDA and SQIVND (reference sequence). CDR3 size: 12 residues. The CDR3 sequence: CASSISSQPQHF. The CDR3 DNA is TGTGCCAGTAGTATAAGCAGTCAGCCCCAGCATTTT.